This T cell receptor beta chain derives from a study of stem cell transplantation in POMP-related autoinflammatory disease. Study information: Defective thymoproteasomes were hypothesized to impair CD8+ T-cell positive selection. Study results and limitations: In PRAID patients, the number of distinct TRB V-J gene pairings was restricted.

Trimming cost V 4 bases and J 0 bases, with 6 bases left between them. Germline V gives CDR1 SGHNT, CDR2 YYREEE (reference sequence). This CDR3 region has 13 residues. Generated by immunoSEQ multiplex PCR, the TCRdb table keeps only in-frame clones and is missing some. Seen here are some 31,000 clones, 70% to 90% observed once, and the top ten hold 0.55% to 0.9%. Comment on this clone: What it recognizes is unknown.

This receptor was obtained from a human donor with POMP-related autoinflammation and immune dysregulation (PRAID). Specimen: CD4+ T cells from PBMCs, collected before stem cell transplantation. The chain employs TRBV5-4 and TRBJ2-3; no definite D call. The CDR3 bases are TGTGCCAGCAGCACAGATAGCACAGATACGCAGTATTTT. Amino acids: CASSTDSTDTQYF.